These T cell receptor beta chains were read from a single sample in a study of blood T cells in healthy people across ages. Each CDR3 protein is one row after TCRdb ran MiXCR on the 5' RACE reads. The sample lists roughly 1,300,000 distinct CDR3 sequences, roughly 59% occurring once. Sequencing was done on a sample of blood. All receptors derive from a man between 18 and 35 years old in good health. CDR3s include the opening cysteine and the closing phenylalanine or tryptophan. The D gene is left open where the match is weak. Some rows have no size entry. The others give once, few or many, or a class for an expanded clone.

CASSVGEWGSRETQYF	TGCGCCAGCAGCGTAGGGGAGTGGGGCTCCAGGGAGACCCAGTACTTC	.	TRBV9	TRBJ2-5	.
CASSSPDRGYEQYF	TGTGCCAGCAGCTCACCAGACAGGGGCTACGAGCAGTACTTC	TRBD1	TRBV7-9	TRBJ2-7	.
CSGSGGNQPQHF	TGCAGTGGTAGCGGGGGCAATCAGCCCCAGCATTTT	.	TRBV20-1	TRBJ1-5	once
CSARGPGAGLQAFF	TGCAGTGCTAGAGGACCAGGCGCGGGGCTGCAAGCTTTCTTT	.	TRBV20-1	TRBJ1-1	.
CASSLGSGTVYDEQFF	TGTGCCAGCAGCTTAGGCTCCGGGACAGTTTATGATGAGCAGTTCTTC	TRBD1	TRBV11-2	TRBJ2-1	.
CASSFSGSLTEAFF	TGTGCCAGCAGCTTTAGTGGGAGCCTAACTGAAGCTTTCTTT	.	TRBV7-2	TRBJ1-1	.
CASKQGPSYEQYF	TGTGCCAGTAAACAGGGCCCTTCCTACGAGCAGTACTTC	.	TRBV6-5	TRBJ2-7	.
CASTLREGSGISGANVLTF	TGTGCCAGCACCCTTAGGGAGGGTAGCGGCATCTCTGGGGCCAACGTCCTGACTTTC	TRBD2	TRBV7-2	TRBJ2-6	.
CALGNSRGYEQYF	TGTGCCCTGGGCAACTCGAGGGGCTACGAGCAGTACTTC	.	TRBV7-9	TRBJ2-7	.
CSSSGTGYGYTF	TGCTCCAGCAGCGGAACAGGCTATGGCTACACCTTC	.	TRBV5-1	TRBJ1-2	.
CSVEGQGIYEQYF	TGCAGCGTTGAGGGACAGGGGATCTACGAGCAGTACTTC	TRBD1	TRBV29-1	TRBJ2-7	.
CASSLKGAIFTDTQYF	TGTGCCAGCAGCTTGAAGGGGGCAATTTTCACAGATACGCAGTATTTT	TRBD1	TRBV7-9	TRBJ2-3	.
CRAPLYEQYF	TGCAGGGCACCCTTATACGAGCAGTACTTC	.	TRBV20-1	TRBJ2-7	few
CASSLALGGMPDEQYF	TGTGCCAGCAGTTTAGCGCTAGGGGGTATGCCGGACGAGCAGTACTTC	.	TRBV12-3/TRBV12-4	TRBJ2-7	.
CASSVSSGGPSTDTQYF	TGTGCCAGCAGCGTTTCCTCGGGGGGCCCTAGCACAGATACGCAGTATTTT	.	TRBV9	TRBJ2-3	.
CASSQGRGGEQYF	TGTGCCAGCAGTCAGGGCAGAGGGGGCGAGCAGTACTTC	.	TRBV3-1	TRBJ2-7	.
CASSDRTYTDTQYF	TGTGCCAGCAGCGACCGGACCTACACAGATACGCAGTATTTT	.	TRBV28	TRBJ2-3	few
CSARDRRPGHGWFETQYF	TGCAGTGCTAGAGATAGGAGACCGGGACACGGGTGGTTTGAGACCCAGTACTTC	.	TRBV20-1	TRBJ2-5	.
CASSQVASGLYEQYF	TGCGCCAGCAGCCAAGTGGCTAGCGGACTCTACGAGCAGTACTTC	TRBD2	TRBV4-1	TRBJ2-7	few
CSAREQGIGYTEAFF	TGCAGTGCTAGAGAACAGGGGATTGGGTACACTGAAGCTTTCTTT	TRBD1	TRBV20-1	TRBJ1-1	.
CASSTLGGRKNEQYF	TGTGCCAGCAGCACCTTAGGAGGACGTAAGAACGAGCAGTACTTC	.	TRBV7-9	TRBJ2-7	.
CSARTSGDLRETQYF	TGCAGTGCTAGGACTAGCGGGGACCTGAGGGAGACCCAGTACTTC	TRBD2	TRBV20-1	TRBJ2-5	.
CSVRDTRVETQYF	TGCAGCGTACGGGACACCCGTGTGGAGACCCAGTACTTC	.	TRBV29-1	TRBJ2-5	few
CSARDMTGTNEKLFF	TGCAGTGCTAGAGATATGACAGGGACTAATGAAAAACTGTTTTTT	TRBD1	TRBV20-1	TRBJ1-4	.
CASGTARTYEQYF	TGTGCCAGCGGGACAGCAAGAACCTACGAGCAGTACTTC	TRBD1	TRBV7-8	TRBJ2-7	.
CASSYRLALSTDTQYF	TGTGCCAGCAGTTATAGGCTAGCACTAAGCACAGATACGCAGTATTTT	.	TRBV27	TRBJ2-3	few
CASSFRGRRTDTQYF	TGTGCCAGCAGCTTCAGGGGGCGCCGCACAGATACGCAGTATTTT	TRBD1	TRBV11-2	TRBJ2-3	.
CASSLAGTVDGYTF	TGCGCCAGCAGCTTGGCCGGGACAGTTGATGGCTACACCTTC	TRBD1	TRBV5-1	TRBJ1-2	once
CASSSGTGKTEAFF	TGTGCCAGCAGCTCGGGGACTGGGAAAACTGAAGCTTTCTTT	.	TRBV7-9	TRBJ1-1	.
CASTQQGGRYNEQFF	TGTGCCAGCACCCAACAGGGGGGCCGCTACAATGAGCAGTTCTTC	TRBD1	TRBV12-3/TRBV12-4	TRBJ2-1	.
CSARDPASALLNEQFF	TGCAGTGCTAGAGATCCGGCTAGCGCCCTTTTGAATGAGCAGTTCTTC	.	TRBV20-1	TRBJ2-1	.